This TCR beta chain was recorded in a study of cytomegalovirus exposure and HLA in healthy donors. Trimming took 2 bases from V and 9 from J; bases not matched to a gene: 5. The CDR3 is made up of 15 amino acids. Germline lookup yields CDR1 MNHEY and CDR2 SVGAGI. The primer mix had 60 Vbeta and 13 Jbeta primers. Methods used by the authors: As a later analysis found, there were 70 million to 90 million unique TCR beta chains, of which around 9.9 million were shared. Sequencing used immunoSEQ multiplex PCR; TCRdb keeps in-frame clones, though not all of them. Clone size and the V and J calls come from that table; the DNA yielded D and trimming. Of about 110,000 clones in the sample, around 80% were seen once. This clone came up a few times. Its target is unknown. Study-level results: The authors assumed roughly uniform sequencing depth across donors for presence/absence analyses. With later analysis, a missense DCLRE1C variant became linked to TCR beta V- and J-gene trimming. A later analysis associated some 18,000 TCR beta sequences with HLA alleles at a 0.05 false discovery rate.

The chain joins TRBV6-5 to TRBJ2-1, with 12 bases matching TRBD2. The receptor was isolated from a young man in good health and CMV-seronegative. Input material: PBMCs. CDR3 region: CASSYGLAGGVEQFF. The CDR3 DNA reads as TGTGCCAGCAGTTACGGGCTAGCGGGAGGGGTTGAGCAGTTCTTC.